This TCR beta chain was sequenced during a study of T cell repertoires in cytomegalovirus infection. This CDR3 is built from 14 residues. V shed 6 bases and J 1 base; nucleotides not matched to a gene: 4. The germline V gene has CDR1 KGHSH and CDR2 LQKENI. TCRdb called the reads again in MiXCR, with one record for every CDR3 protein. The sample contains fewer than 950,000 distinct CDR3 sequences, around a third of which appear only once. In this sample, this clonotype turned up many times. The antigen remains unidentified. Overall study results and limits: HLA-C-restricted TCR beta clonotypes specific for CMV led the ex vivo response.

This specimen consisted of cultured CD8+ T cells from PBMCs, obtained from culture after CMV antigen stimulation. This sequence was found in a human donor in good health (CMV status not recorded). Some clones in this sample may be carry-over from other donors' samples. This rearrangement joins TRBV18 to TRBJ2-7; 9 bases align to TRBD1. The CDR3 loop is CASSAGTGSYEQYF. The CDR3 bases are TGTGCCAGCTCTGCCGGGACAGGGTCCTACGAGCAGTACTTC.